This record concerns one T cell receptor (beta chain) sequence. The data stem from a study of technical replicates of blood from several donors. Germline V gene data show CDR1 as SGHRS and CDR2 as YFSETQ. CDR3 length: 15 amino acids. V lost 0 bases to trimming and J lost 7 bases, with 14 bases between them. Assay: immunoSEQ multiplex PCR; the TCRdb copy retains only in-frame clones and omits some. The data contain some 63,000 clones, approximately 87% of them singletons. The sample comprised PBMCs. V and J are TRBV5-1 and TRBJ2-1; D is possibly TRBD1 (5 bases). This receptor was obtained from a human donor in good health. Some clones in this sample may be carry-over from other donors' samples. The CDR3 region has the DNA TGCGCCAGCAGCTTGGAGGTCAGGGCTGAGAATGAGCAGTTCTTC. It is translated as CASSLEVRAENEQFF. Filled out from reference TRBV5-1 and TRBJ2-1, the complete variable domain reads KAGVTQTPRYLIKTRGQQVTLSCSPISGHRSVSWYQQTPGQGLQFLFEYFSETQRNKGNFPGRFSGRQFSNSRSEMNVSTLELGDSALYLCASSLEVRAENEQFFGPGTRLTVL.